These 21 T cell receptor beta chains were all obtained from the same sample, sequenced in a study of shared clonotypes between healthy human individuals. Libraries were prepared by immunoSEQ multiplex PCR; TCRdb keeps only in-frame clonotypes and omits some of them. The sample includes a few million clones, almost 96% of them seen just once. The sample consisted of naive CD4+ T cells sorted from blood. Subset here: CD45RA+ positively selected. These receptors were collected from a man between 18 and 35 years old in good health.

The chain links TRBV6-5 to TRBJ2-1; D uncertain. The V gene's germline CDR1 is MNHEY and CDR2 SVGAGI. The CDR3 has 15 amino acids. Trimming pared 0 bases from V and 5 bases from J, leaving 11 bases between. The CDR3 nucleotides are TGTGCCAGCAGTTACTCGACGTTACAGCACAATGAGCAGTTCTTC. Protein: CASSYSTLQHNEQFF.

This rearrangement joins TRBV10-1 to TRBJ2-5; D call uncertain. This CDR3 region has 15 residues. The V end lost 3 bases, the J end lost 2 bases, and 13 bases lay between the germline ends. Germline V CDR1 and CDR2: WNHNN, SYGVQD (reference sequence). The CDR3, as DNA: TGCGCCAGCAGTGACTCTCCTCTGGGGCAAGAGACCCAGTACTTC. It encodes CASSDSPLGQETQYF.

This rearrangement joins TRBV19 to TRBJ2-6; no definite D call. The CDR3 is 18 residues long. V was cut by 5 bases and J by 1 base, with 18 bases left in between. The germline V gene encodes CDR1 LNHDA and CDR2 SQIVND (reference sequence). CDR3: CASSWGTETFSGANVLTF. The CDR3 nucleotides are TGTGCCAGTAGTTGGGGAACAGAAACCTTTTCTGGGGCCAACGTCCTGACTTTC.

The chain has TRBV28 and TRBJ2-2, with D possibly TRBD2 on 7 matching bases. Per the germline V gene, CDR1 is MDHEN and CDR2 is SYDVKM. The CDR3 consists of 14 residues. V was trimmed by 5 bases and J by 5 bases, leaving 12 bases between them. For the CDR3, the DNA is TGTGCCAGCAGTGAGGGGGGGTATACCGGGGAGCTGTTTTTT. Its translation is CASSEGGYTGELFF.

This clone was recorded only once. The V call is TRBV30, the J call TRBJ1-1; D gene unclear. Germline V gene sequence: CDR1 GTSNPN, CDR2 SVGIG (reference sequence). CDR3 length: 14 amino acids. Deletions cut 2 bases from V and 1 base from J, with 11 bases between. The CDR3 coding sequence is TGTGCCTGGAGTTGGGGTCCTCAGAACACTGAAGCTTTCTTT. This codes for CAWSWGPQNTEAFF.

The chain links TRBV6-5 to TRBJ1-6; TRBD1 is a possible D gene (6 bases). This CDR3 region has 15 residues. Trimming pared 5 bases from V and 7 bases from J, leaving 15 bases between. Per germline, CDR1 MNHEY and CDR2 SVGAGI. The CDR3 is CASSNRQGFNSPLHF. For the CDR3, the DNA is TGTGCCAGCAGTAACCGCCAGGGGTTCAATTCACCCCTCCACTTT.

The chain combines TRBV6-5 with TRBJ2-7, with D possibly matching TRBD1 (6 bases). The CDR3 has 15 residues. Trimming took off 6 bases at V and 0 bases at J, with 15 bases between the two ends. Germline V CDR1 and CDR2: MNHEY, SVGAGI. CDR3 amino acids: CASRPTGSASYEQYF. For the CDR3, the DNA is TGTGCCAGCAGACCTACAGGGAGCGCCTCCTACGAGCAGTACTTC.

CDR3 residues: CASSAGDRDISPLHF. The CDR3 DNA sequence: TGTGCCAGTAGTGCAGGGGACAGGGATATTTCACCCCTCCACTTT. The rearrangement uses TRBV19 and TRBJ1-6; 9 positions match TRBD1. The CDR3 covers 15 residues. The V gene's germline CDR1 is LNHDA and CDR2 SQIVND (reference sequence). V was pared by 5 bases and J by 9 bases, with 8 bases of the junction left unmatched. Full variable domain (rest looked up from reference TRBV19 and TRBJ1-6): DGGITQSPKYLFRKEGQNVTLSCEQNLNHDAMYWYRQDPGQGLRLIYYSQIVNDFQKGDIAEGYSVSREKKESFPLTVTSAQKNPTAFYLCASSAGDRDISPLHFGNGTRLTVT.

The chain has TRBV27 and TRBJ2-7, with 9 bases fitting TRBD1. CDR3 size: 13 residues. Germline V gives CDR1 MNHEY, CDR2 SMNVEV (reference sequence). The V segment lost 6 bases and the J segment 6 bases; nucleotides outside the gene matches: 6. The CDR3 sequence is CASRWTGVFEQYF. The CDR3 DNA reads TGTGCCAGCAGGTGGACAGGGGTCTTCGAGCAGTACTTC.

The chain joins TRBV19 to TRBJ2-1; 11 positions match TRBD2. The V and J ends lost 6 bases and 7 bases, in that order; junction bases with no gene match: 8. The CDR3 is 15 residues long. In germline, CDR1 is LNHDA, CDR2 SQIVND (reference sequence). The CDR3, as DNA: TGTGCCAGTAGCCCTATAGCGGGAGGGCCAAATGAGCAGTTCTTC. Its translation is CASSPIAGGPNEQFF.

In its sample, this clone was seen once. The V and J genes are TRBV5-1 and TRBJ1-2; D might be TRBD1 (5 bases). Germline V CDR1 and CDR2: SGHRS, YFSETQ. V shed 4 bases and J shed 2 bases, with 12 bases lying between them. The CDR3 contains 14 residues. CDR3 residues: CASSPYEGNYGYTF. In nucleotides, the CDR3 is TGCGCCAGCAGCCCCTATGAGGGGAACTATGGCTACACCTTC.

J is TRBJ1-1 and V is TRBV11-3; D call uncertain. Looked up from germline, CDR1 is SGHNT and CDR2 is YENEEA. The V gene lost 5 bases and the J gene lost 0 bases, with 7 bases spanning the gap. The CDR3 runs 13 residues. The CDR3 region has the DNA TGTGCCAGCAGCGTATATATGAACACTGAAGCTTTCTTT. Its translation is CASSVYMNTEAFF.

The CDR3: CAWSAGQAPQETQYF. Written as DNA, the CDR3 is TGTGCCTGGAGTGCAGGACAGGCTCCTCAAGAGACCCAGTACTTC. This chain connects TRBV30 to TRBJ2-5; 7 nucleotides align to TRBD1. The trim removed 1 base at V and 2 bases at J, leaving 7 bases unmatched. Germline V gene data show CDR1 as GTSNPN and CDR2 as SVGIG (reference sequence). The CDR3 spans 15 residues.

J is TRBJ2-7 and V is TRBV4-1; 9 nucleotides agree with TRBD2. The CDR3 runs to 15 residues. CDR1 and CDR2 from the germline V gene are MGHRA and YSYEKL. Losses at the gene ends were 4 bases for V and 0 bases for J; bases not matched to a gene: 4. The CDR3 sequence is CASSRERGASYEQYF. In DNA form, the CDR3 reads TGCGCCAGCAGCCGGGAGCGGGGGGCCTCCTACGAGCAGTACTTC.

V gene TRBV10-3 combines with J gene TRBJ2-7; maybe TRBD1 (5 bases). This CDR3 has 12 residues. CDR1 and CDR2 from the germline V gene are ENHRY and SYGVKD. Trimming left V 6 bases short and J 8 bases short, with 14 bases between. The DNA of the CDR3 is TGTGCCATCAGGAGGCAGGGCCGGCAGCAGTACTTC. Translated: CAIRRQGRQQYF.

The rearrangement joins TRBV27 to TRBJ2-7, with D possibly being TRBD1 or TRBD2 (5 bases each). The V end lost 9 bases, the J end lost 1 base, and 16 bases lay between the germline ends. The CDR3 loop spans 14 amino acids. The germline gives CDR1 MNHEY, CDR2 SMNVEV (reference sequence). The CDR3: CASRLGRASYEQYF. CDR3 nucleotide sequence: TGTGCCAGTCGTCTGGGACGGGCTTCCTACGAGCAGTACTTC.

In its sample, this clone was seen once. The chain uses TRBV6-5 and TRBJ1-2; 9 bases line up with TRBD1. V lost 7 bases to trimming and J lost 1 base; unmatched junction nucleotides: 7. The CDR3 is 15 amino acids. Per germline, CDR1 MNHEY and CDR2 SVGAGI. CDR3 bases: TGTGCCAGCACGTGGGGACAGGGAGTTAACTATGGCTACACCTTC. Translated, it gives CASTWGQGVNYGYTF.

This chain joins TRBV6-4 and TRBJ2-1; 9 bases match TRBD1. Germline CDR1 MRHNA, CDR2 SNTAGT. The CDR3 is made up of 16 amino acids. V lost 3 bases to trimming and J lost 6 bases; unmatched junction nucleotides: 9. The CDR3 reads CASSESGTGLINEQFF. In nucleotides, the CDR3 is TGTGCCAGCAGTGAGTCCGGGACAGGGCTCATCAATGAGCAGTTCTTC.

The genes are TRBV11-1 and TRBJ2-7; D unclear. The CDR3 totals 13 residues. CDR1 and CDR2 from the germline V gene are SGHAT and FQDESV (reference sequence). V gave up 5 bases and J gave up 2 bases, with 10 bases separating them. CDR3 loop: CASSPRRAYEQYF. Here the CDR3 DNA reads TGTGCCAGCAGCCCTCGTCGGGCCTACGAGCAGTACTTC.

J is TRBJ2-1 and V is TRBV10-3; D unresolved. The CDR3 loop spans 12 amino acids. V lost 8 bases to trimming and J lost 4 bases, with 9 bases between them. In germline, CDR1 is ENHRY, CDR2 SYGVKD. The CDR3 region has the DNA TGTGCCATCTCGAACGGTTACAATGAGCAGTTCTTC. Translation: CAISNGYNEQFF.

About this clone: Other DNA sequences within the sample encode an identical CDR3. The V gene is TRBV5-1, the J gene TRBJ1-5; weak D call: TRBD1 (6 bases). The V end lost 2 bases, the J end lost 0 bases, and 9 bases lay between the germline ends. The germline gives CDR1 SGHRS, CDR2 YFSETQ. The CDR3 consists of 15 residues. The CDR3 loop is CASSLTGISNQPQHF. The CDR3 region has the DNA TGCGCCAGCAGCTTAACAGGGATTAGCAATCAGCCCCAGCATTTT.